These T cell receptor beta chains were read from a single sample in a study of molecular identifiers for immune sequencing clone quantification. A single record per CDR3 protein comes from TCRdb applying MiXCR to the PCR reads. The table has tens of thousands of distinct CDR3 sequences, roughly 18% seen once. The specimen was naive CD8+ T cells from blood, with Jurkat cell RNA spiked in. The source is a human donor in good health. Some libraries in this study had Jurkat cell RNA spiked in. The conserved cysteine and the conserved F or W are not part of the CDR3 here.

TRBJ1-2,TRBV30,AWSVLHGSGYT
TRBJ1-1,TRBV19,ASSIYETTEAF
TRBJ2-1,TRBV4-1,ASSTGTRQF
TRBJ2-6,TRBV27,ASSSGSGANVLT
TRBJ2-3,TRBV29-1,SGEPGVGSDTQY
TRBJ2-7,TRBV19,ASSPTEGLAYEQY
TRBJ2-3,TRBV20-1,SVGTSGTDTQY
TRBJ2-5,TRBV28,ASSPGGLETQY
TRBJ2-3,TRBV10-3,AISAGVGSTDTQY
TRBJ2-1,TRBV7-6,ASDRGGGLNNEQF
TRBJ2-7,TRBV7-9,ASSVGDYEQY
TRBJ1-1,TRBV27,ASSPTTNTEAF
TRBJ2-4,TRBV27,ASSEGADTAKNIQY
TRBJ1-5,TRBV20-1,SARDNYSNQPQH
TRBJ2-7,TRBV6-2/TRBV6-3,ASSAGKYVYEQY
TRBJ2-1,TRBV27,ASSLLRIAGGGKEQF
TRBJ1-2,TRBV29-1,SVPGTPYGYT
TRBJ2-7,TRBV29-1,SAETGIEDEQY
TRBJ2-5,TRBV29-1,SVEEGLAGPQETQY
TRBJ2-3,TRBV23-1,ASSTKAAPTDTQY
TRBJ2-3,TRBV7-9,ASSSGRVGSSVGDTQY
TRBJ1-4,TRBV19,ASSMRDRREKLF
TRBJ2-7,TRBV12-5,ASGLTDSFPYEQY
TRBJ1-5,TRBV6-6,ASSYEQANQPQH
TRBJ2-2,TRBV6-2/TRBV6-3,ASSYSWGASNTGELF
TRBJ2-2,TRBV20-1,SAPGLAGGPTGELF
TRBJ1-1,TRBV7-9,ASSQPAWGLNTEAF
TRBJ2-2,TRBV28,ASSSFDRPGTGELF
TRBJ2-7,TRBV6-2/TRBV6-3,ASSYSTSGGPSYEQY
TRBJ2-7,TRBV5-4,ASSRRDNVHEQY
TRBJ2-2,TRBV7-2,ASSLPPRDYRNTGELF
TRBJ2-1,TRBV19,ASSLGGDRGKF
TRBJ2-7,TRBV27,ASSSRGQLYEQY
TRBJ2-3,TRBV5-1,ASSFPNSGGAVDTQY
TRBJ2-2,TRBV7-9,ASSLGTSDGELF
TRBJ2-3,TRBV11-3,ASSFSGGSTQY
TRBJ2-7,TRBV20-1,SARELGTGTYEQY
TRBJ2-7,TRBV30,AWSVDSYEQY
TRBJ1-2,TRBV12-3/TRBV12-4,ASSPSSEQFYGYT
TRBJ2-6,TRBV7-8,ASSKTHFSGANVLT
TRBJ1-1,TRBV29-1,SGWNTEAF
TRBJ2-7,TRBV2,ASSEVMGDYEQY
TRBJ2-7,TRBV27,ASSWDGGSQYEQY
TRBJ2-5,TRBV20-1,SARFSGAQY
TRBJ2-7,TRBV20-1,SARPEGVYYEQY
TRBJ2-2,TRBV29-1,SVEVGDSYTGELF
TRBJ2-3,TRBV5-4,ASSFANGPGQGLRTDTQY
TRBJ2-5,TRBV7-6,ASSLTRTGTGETQY
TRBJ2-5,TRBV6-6,ASSYSDRSQETQY
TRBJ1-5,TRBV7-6,ASSPGTGGGNQPQH
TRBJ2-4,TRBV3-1,ASSQEGQVGDIQY
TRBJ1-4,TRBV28,ASSFYLGQANEKLF
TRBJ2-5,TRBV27,ASSSWDRVQETQY